Shown below are 29 T cell receptor beta chains from a single sample sequenced in a study of beta chain features in type 1 diabetes. Expressed TCRB transcripts were sequenced after all isolated RNA was converted to cDNA. This table comes from immunoSEQ multiplex PCR, and its TCRdb copy is limited to in-frame clones, with some not included. This table has a few hundred thousand clones, around an eighth appearing once. Sequences were obtained from naive CD4+ T cells from blood. All receptors come from a man between 18 and 35 years old in good health.

This sequence joins TRBV5-1 and TRBJ1-2; tentative D call: TRBD1 (6 bases). Germline CDR1 SGHRS, CDR2 YFSETQ. Trimming removed 0 bases at V and 0 bases at J, with 9 bases between. This CDR3 region has 15 residues. The CDR3 DNA is TGCGCCAGCAGCTTGGTAACAGGGTCTAACTATGGCTACACCTTC. It encodes CASSLVTGSNYGYTF.

This clone was found a few times. The chain links TRBV6-5 to TRBJ2-5; D gene unclear. Per germline, CDR1 MNHEY and CDR2 SVGAGI. The CDR3 spans 15 residues. Trimming shortened V by 2 bases and J by 4 bases, and 14 bases separated the two germline ends. Here the CDR3 reads CASSYGQVQGETQYF. As DNA, the CDR3 is TGTGCCAGCAGTTACGGGCAGGTACAAGGAGAGACCCAGTACTTC.

The sample holds a few counts of this clone. V usage is TRBV28 and J usage is TRBJ2-5; TRBD1 aligns across 7 bases. The CDR3 runs to 14 residues. Germline CDR1 MDHEN, CDR2 SYDVKM. With V trimmed by 6 bases and J by 2 bases, 6 bases remained unmatched. CDR3 DNA sequence: TGTGCCAGCAGCCGGACAGGACGACAAGAGACCCAGTACTTC. Amino acids: CASSRTGRQETQYF.

In this sample, this clone turned up a few times. CDR3 in DNA: TGTGCCAGCAGCTTAGTAGGGACAGGGCGGATTCAGCCCCAGCATTTT. Translation gives CASSLVGTGRIQPQHF. The chain couples TRBV7-2 to TRBJ1-5, with TRBD1 identical over 9 bases. The germline V gene has CDR1 SGHTA and CDR2 FQGNSA. The CDR3 has 16 amino acids. J was trimmed by 6 bases and V by 1 base; bases with no gene match: 7.

Only a few counts were recorded for this clone. V is TRBV28 and J is TRBJ1-5, with no clear D. Germline values: CDR1 MDHEN, CDR2 SYDVKM. V was cut by 4 bases and J by 6 bases, with 16 bases left in between. CDR3 length: 15 residues. The CDR3 sequence: CASSSTVPGGQPQHF. The CDR3 DNA sequence: TGTGCCAGCAGTTCGACGGTTCCTGGAGGTCAGCCCCAGCATTTT.

The chain is built from TRBV28 and TRBJ2-5; a weak D match, TRBD1 (5 bases). CDR1 and CDR2 from the germline V gene are MDHEN and SYDVKM. Trimming stripped 7 bases from V and 7 bases from J, with 13 bases between. This CDR3 is 12 amino acids long. The CDR3 spells CASIAGSGTQYF. The CDR3 coding sequence is TGTGCCAGCATTGCAGGGTCCGGGACCCAGTACTTC.

This clone came up a few times. The rearrangement joins TRBV5-1 to TRBJ2-6; no clear D gene. The CDR3 has 16 residues. From germline, CDR1 is SGHRS and CDR2 YFSETQ. V lost 4 bases to trimming and J lost 0 bases, with 11 bases between them. The CDR3 sequence: CASSLVQSSGANVLTF. Written as DNA, the CDR3 is TGCGCCAGCAGCCTGGTACAGAGCTCTGGGGCCAACGTCCTGACTTTC.

This clone has more than one count but fewer than ten. This chain joins TRBV11-2 and TRBJ2-4; 7 bases are shared with TRBD1. This CDR3 region has 14 residues. CDR1 is SGHAT, CDR2 FQNNGV, per germline. Trimming removed 4 bases from V and 6 bases from J; junction bases left unmatched: 6. CDR3 DNA: TGTGCCAGCAGCTCGTTACAGGGGTCAAACATTCAGTACTTC. Protein sequence: CASSSLQGSNIQYF.

This clone has just a few counts. The V call is TRBV28, the J call TRBJ1-2; 7 bases fit TRBD1. CDR1 is MDHEN, CDR2 SYDVKM, per germline. The V gene end was trimmed by 6 bases and the J gene end by 7 bases; junction bases not matched to a gene: 14. This CDR3 spans 15 amino acids. Here the CDR3 DNA reads TGTGCCAGCAGCCGAGGGAGTACAGGGGATTCTGGCTACACCTTC. Amino acids: CASSRGSTGDSGYTF.

This clone was counted between two and nine times. The CDR3 DNA follows: TGCAGCGTCCGGGAGGGGGGATGGAGAAACACCATATATTTT. It specifies CSVREGGWRNTIYF. V and J are TRBV29-1 and TRBJ1-3, with D possibly TRBD1 on 6 matching bases. CDR3 length: 14 residues. In germline, CDR1 is SQVTM, CDR2 ANQGSEA. Trimming stripped 6 bases from V and 5 bases from J, with 17 bases between.

This clone has just a few counts. V and J are TRBV7-2 and TRBJ2-2, with D hard to call. Germline lookup yields CDR1 SGHTA and CDR2 FQGNSA. V was clipped by 8 bases and J by 0 bases, with 13 bases between them. The CDR3 consists of 15 residues. Written as DNA, the CDR3 is TGTGCCAGCTGCGCGAACCAACCGAACACCGGGGAGCTGTTTTTT. Translating gives CASCANQPNTGELFF.

Points on this clone: Compared with germline, one end of the junction differs, possibly owing to a read error. The V call is TRBV30, the J call TRBJ1-6; maybe TRBD1 (6 bases). CDR3 length: 14 amino acids. The germline gives CDR1 GTSNPN, CDR2 SVGIG (reference sequence). The CDR3 protein is CAWGVRAGDSPLHF. The CDR3 nucleotides read TGTGCCTGGGGTGTACGGGCAGGGGACTCACCCCTCCACTTT.

This clone showed up just a few times. The chain recombines TRBV18 with TRBJ2-7, with TRBD1 identical over 7 bases. The CDR3 is made up of 16 amino acids. V shed 6 bases and J 4 bases; nucleotides not matched to a gene: 15. Germline V lookup: CDR1 KGHSH, CDR2 LQKENI. As DNA, the CDR3 is TGTGCCAGCTCGACACCGCTCGGGACAGCTACTTACGAGCAGTACTTC. Amino acids: CASSTPLGTATYEQYF.

The J gene is TRBJ2-3, the V gene TRBV29-1; the D gene is possibly TRBD2 (5 bases). The V end lost 1 base, the J end lost 4 bases, and 12 bases lay between the germline ends. Germline V lookup: CDR1 SQVTM, CDR2 ANQGSEA. The CDR3 consists of 14 residues. The CDR3 nucleotides read TGCAGCGTTGAAGCGGGCGCCGGGGCAGATACGCAGTATTTT. It yields the protein CSVEAGAGADTQYF.

The rearrangement links TRBV28 to TRBJ2-7; 8 positions agree with TRBD1. The junction had 10 bases not matched to a gene; V was cut back by 5 bases and J by 4 bases. This CDR3 is 15 amino acids long. CDR1 and CDR2 (germline): MDHEN, SYDVKM. CDR3 sequence reads: CASSTEGQGVYEQYF. The CDR3 DNA sequence: TGTGCCAGCAGTACCGAAGGACAGGGAGTATACGAGCAGTACTTC.

This clone appeared a few times. The V gene is TRBV30, the J gene TRBJ1-1, with TRBD1 as a possible D gene (6 bases). Germline values: CDR1 GTSNPN, CDR2 SVGIG (reference sequence). There are 14 residues in the CDR3. Between the trimmed V and J ends, which lost 5 bases and 0 bases, there was a span of 13 bases. The CDR3 DNA follows: TGTGCCTGGGGACAGCGGTTGATGAACACTGAAGCTTTCTTT. Protein product: CAWGQRLMNTEAFF.

The chain carries TRBV11-3 and TRBJ2-2, with D possibly matching TRBD2 (6 bases). CDR1 SGHNT and CDR2 YENEEA come from the germline V gene. This CDR3 is 15 amino acids long. Trimming cost V 7 bases and J 4 bases, with 16 bases left between them. CDR3 in DNA: TGTGCCAGCACCCTGGGAGGACTGCTCACCGGGGAGCTGTTTTTT. Amino acid sequence: CASTLGGLLTGELFF.

This clone has a handful of counts. This chain uses TRBV30 with TRBJ1-2, with D possibly TRBD1 on 5 matching bases. This CDR3 contains 11 residues. CDR1 GTSNPN and CDR2 SVGIG come from the germline V gene (reference sequence). Between the trimmed V and J ends, which lost 8 bases and 8 bases, there was a span of 15 bases. The CDR3 sequence is CAVEGTEGYTF. The CDR3, as DNA: TGTGCCGTGGAGGGGACTGAGGGCTACACCTTC.

The chain carries TRBV29-1 and TRBJ1-2, with TRBD1 as a possible D gene (6 bases). V lost 6 bases and J lost 8, with 19 bases in between. The length of the CDR3 is 13 residues. In germline, CDR1 is SQVTM, CDR2 ANQGSEA. The CDR3 DNA sequence: TGCAGCGTCCGGGACACAAACTCTAGGGGCTACACCTTC. Translation: CSVRDTNSRGYTF.

This clone was counted between two and nine times. The CDR3 is CASSSYRERVGETQYF. In DNA form, the CDR3 reads TGCGCCAGCAGCTCGTACAGGGAGCGTGTGGGGGAGACCCAGTACTTC. The chain employs TRBV5-1 and TRBJ2-5; maybe TRBD1 (6 bases). This CDR3 has 16 amino acids. Germline CDR1 reads SGHRS; CDR2 reads YFSETQ. Trimming pared 3 bases from V and 5 bases from J, leaving 20 bases between.

About this clone itself: At the DNA level, this CDR3 is encoded by other sequences in the same sample as well. The chain carries TRBV28 and TRBJ2-7; D gene uncertain. CDR1 MDHEN and CDR2 SYDVKM come from the germline V gene. V lost 3 bases and J lost 4, with 4 bases in between. The CDR3 runs 11 residues. CDR3 in amino acids: CASSFAYEQYF. CDR3 DNA sequence: TGTGCCAGCAGTTTCGCGTACGAGCAGTACTTC.

The chain joins TRBV9 to TRBJ1-2; the match to TRBD1 covers 11 bases. V lost 4 bases and J lost 5; bases outside the gene matches: 4. CDR1 and CDR2 from the germline V gene are SGDLS and YYNGEE. The CDR3 runs 14 residues. In DNA form, the CDR3 reads TGTGCCAGCAGCTTCGGACAGGGGGCTTATGGCTACACCTTC. Translating gives CASSFGQGAYGYTF.

There are a few counts of this clone. The chain recombines TRBV28 with TRBJ2-4; no firm D call. This CDR3 is 15 amino acids long. Trimming cost V 4 bases and J 0 bases, with 10 bases left between them. CDR1 is MDHEN, CDR2 SYDVKM, per germline. The CDR3 DNA sequence: TGTGCCAGCAGTTCTGCAGGTCGAGCCAAAAACATTCAGTACTTC. Encoded protein: CASSSAGRAKNIQYF.

The CDR3 spells CASSFFQGTDTQYF. Here the CDR3 DNA reads TGTGCCAGCAGCTTTTTCCAGGGTACAGATACGCAGTATTTT. The gene calls are TRBV7-2 and TRBJ2-3; a possible D gene is TRBD1 (5 bases). Germline CDR1 reads SGHTA; CDR2 reads FQGNSA. V lost 3 bases to trimming and J lost 3 bases, with 10 bases between them. CDR3 size: 14 residues.

The chain has TRBV6-5 and TRBJ2-1; D call uncertain. V lost 0 bases and J lost 3, with 3 bases in between. CDR1 MNHEY and CDR2 SVGAGI come from the germline V gene. The CDR3 consists of 13 residues. CDR3 sequence: CASSYSYYNEQFF. The CDR3, as DNA: TGTGCCAGCAGTTACTCGTACTACAATGAGCAGTTCTTC.

This clone has just a few counts. The V call is TRBV7-8, the J call TRBJ1-1, with D unclear. CDR1 is SGHVS and CDR2 is FQNEAQ in the germline V gene. The CDR3 contains 15 residues. V was pared by 2 bases and J by 4 bases, with 14 bases between. This CDR3 is CASSLLGGPFTEAFF. In DNA form, the CDR3 reads TGTGCCAGCAGCTTACTGGGAGGACCATTCACTGAAGCTTTCTTT.

In this sample, this clone turned up a few times. The rearrangement uses TRBV19 and TRBJ1-2, with 11 positions matching TRBD1. The CDR3 is made up of 14 amino acids. V was clipped by 4 bases and J by 5 bases; unmatched bases: 3. The germline CDR1 and CDR2 sequences are LNHDA and SQIVND (reference sequence). CDR3 amino acids: CASSTGTGGYGYTF. As DNA, the CDR3 is TGTGCCAGTAGTACTGGGACAGGGGGATATGGCTACACCTTC.

Only a few counts were recorded for this clone. This chain joins TRBV4-1 and TRBJ2-7; 7 bases fit TRBD1. The CDR3 loop spans 13 amino acids. V lost 8 bases to trimming and J lost 5 bases; unmatched junction nucleotides: 9. Germline CDR1 reads MGHRA; CDR2 reads YSYEKL. This chain's CDR3 is CASGIDRVDEQYF. The CDR3 nucleotides are TGCGCCAGCGGAATTGACAGGGTTGACGAGCAGTACTTC.

Only a few counts were recorded for this clone. The V gene is TRBV19, the J gene TRBJ2-7, with 11 bases fitting TRBD1. The CDR3 loop spans 15 amino acids. Trimming removed 5 bases from V and 4 bases from J; junction bases left unmatched: 7. Germline V CDR1 and CDR2: LNHDA, SQIVND (reference sequence). CDR3 sequence (DNA): TGTGCCAGTAGTGCCCGGACAGGGGGCGCATACGAGCAGTACTTC. Translating gives CASSARTGGAYEQYF.